A single sample gave rise to the 15 T cell receptor beta chains below, sequenced in a study of shared clonotypes between healthy human individuals. This table comes from immunoSEQ multiplex PCR, and its TCRdb copy is limited to in-frame clones, with some not included. The sample contains more than 2,000,000 clones, about 92% of which appear only once. Sequencing was carried out using naive CD4+ T cells from PBMCs. Subset given: CD45RA+ positively selected. The receptor set was obtained from a man younger than 35 in good health. Some clones in this sample may be carry-over from other donors' samples.

The chain carries TRBV29-1 and TRBJ1-1; D gene ambiguous. The CDR3 loop spans 10 amino acids. V lost 5 bases and J lost 8, with 9 bases in between. From germline, CDR1 is SQVTM and CDR2 ANQGSEA. The CDR3 DNA follows: TGCAGCGTTTCGGGAGGGGAAGCTTTCTTT. It codes for CSVSGGEAFF.

This chain joins TRBV4-1 and TRBJ2-5; TRBD1 aligns across 12 bases. CDR3 length: 15 residues. V dropped 2 bases and J dropped 11; count of bases not matched to a gene: 9. CDR1 and CDR2 from the germline V gene are MGHRA and YSYEKL. Written as DNA, the CDR3 is TGCGCCAGCAGCCAATGGGACAGGGGGCCAGGGGAGCAGTACTTC. Its translation: CASSQWDRGPGEQYF.

V usage is TRBV2 and J usage is TRBJ2-3, with D hard to call. V was pared by 4 bases and J by 4 bases, with 9 bases between. Germline lookup yields CDR1 SNHLY and CDR2 FYNNEI. The CDR3 runs 13 residues. CDR3 in DNA: TGTGCCAGCAGTGGACACCCCGCAGATACGCAGTATTTT. Its protein product is CASSGHPADTQYF.

With respect to this clone: The same CDR3 can be traced to other DNA sequences in this sample. This chain links TRBV9 with TRBJ2-7; 9 bases align to TRBD1. CDR3 length: 12 amino acids. Looked up from germline, CDR1 is SGDLS and CDR2 is YYNGEE. V gave up 2 bases and J gave up 6 bases; unmatched junction bases: 0. CDR3 nucleotides: TGTGCCAGCAGCGTGGACAGGGGCGAGCAGTACTTC. Residues: CASSVDRGEQYF.

This clone was seen a single time. J is TRBJ2-1 and V is TRBV9, with 10 nucleotides matching TRBD2. Germline V CDR1 and CDR2: SGDLS, YYNGEE. V lost 0 bases and J lost 6; bases outside the gene matches: 9. The CDR3 consists of 17 residues. CDR3 in amino acids: CASSVASGSLIVNEQFF. The CDR3, as DNA: TGTGCCAGCAGCGTAGCTAGCGGGAGCCTAATAGTCAATGAGCAGTTCTTC.

As to this clone: This sample includes further DNA sequences coding for the same CDR3. The chain combines TRBV5-1 with TRBJ2-7, with D unresolved. This CDR3 is 12 amino acids long. Trimming shortened V by 0 bases and J by 4 bases, and 5 bases separated the two germline ends. Germline V gene data show CDR1 as SGHRS and CDR2 as YFSETQ. The DNA of the CDR3 is TGCGCCAGCAGCTTGGGGGGATACGAGCAGTACTTC. Residues: CASSLGGYEQYF.

This clone was seen more than once but under ten times. The chain carries TRBV2 and TRBJ1-5, with D uncertain. Germline V gene lookup returns CDR1 SNHLY and CDR2 FYNNEI. Trimming removed 1 base from V and 6 bases from J, with 10 bases in between. The CDR3 totals 14 residues. CDR3: CASSEGLRTQPQHF. As DNA, the CDR3 is TGTGCCAGCAGTGAAGGGCTGAGGACTCAGCCCCAGCATTTT.

The rearrangement links TRBV11-2 to TRBJ1-1; possibly TRBD1 for D (5 bases). The germline gives CDR1 SGHAT, CDR2 FQNNGV. V lost 0 bases and J 9 bases, leaving 11 bases between the germline ends. The CDR3 is made up of 13 amino acids. The CDR3 loop reads CASSLDGGGQAFF. DNA for the CDR3: TGTGCCAGCAGCTTAGATGGGGGTGGGCAAGCTTTCTTT.

The chain has TRBV19 and TRBJ2-7; D possibly corresponds to TRBD1 (5 bases). V was trimmed by 7 bases and J by 0 bases, leaving 13 bases between them. Germline V lookup: CDR1 LNHDA, CDR2 SQIVND (reference sequence). CDR3 length equals 14 residues. CDR3: CASKGVSSSYEQYF. CDR3 nucleotide sequence: TGTGCCAGTAAAGGGGTCTCGAGCTCCTACGAGCAGTACTTC.

V is TRBV7-3 and J is TRBJ1-2; 9 bases agree with TRBD1. This CDR3 has 13 amino acids. Germline-derived CDR1 and CDR2 are SGHTA and FQGTGA. With 3 bases clipped from V and 8 bases from J, the junction kept 4 bases outside the gene matches. CDR3 in amino acids: CASSFGQGRGYTF. The CDR3 bases are TGTGCCAGCAGCTTCGGACAGGGGAGAGGCTACACCTTC.

The chain has TRBV27 and TRBJ2-1, with D possibly being TRBD1 (5 bases). Trimming cost V 3 bases and J 8 bases, with 20 bases left between them. The CDR3 spans 16 residues. Germline-derived CDR1 and CDR2 are MNHEY and SMNVEV (reference sequence). DNA of the CDR3: TGTGCCAGCAGTTTTCAGGTCAGCAGGGTGGGTCATGAGCAGTTCTTC. Its translation: CASSFQVSRVGHEQFF.

V gene TRBV11-1 combines with J gene TRBJ2-7, with 12 bases matching TRBD1. Looked up from germline, CDR1 is SGHAT and CDR2 is FQDESV (reference sequence). V was pared by 5 bases and J by 6 bases, with 8 bases of the junction left unmatched. This CDR3 is built from 15 residues. This chain's CDR3 is CASSNRDRGPPEQYF. The DNA of the CDR3 is TGTGCCAGCAGCAACCGGGACAGGGGGCCTCCCGAGCAGTACTTC.

The chain links TRBV5-1 to TRBJ2-2; possibly TRBD1 for D (6 bases). The CDR3 extends over 15 amino acids. Germline CDR1 and CDR2: SGHRS and YFSETQ. The V end was cut by 2 bases, the J end by 3 bases, with 11 bases between. CDR3 in DNA: TGCGCCAGCAGCTTTCTGGGGGCGGACACCGGGGAGCTGTTTTTT. This encodes CASSFLGADTGELFF.

The rearrangement links TRBV27 to TRBJ1-1, with D uncertain. Germline V gene sequence: CDR1 MNHEY, CDR2 SMNVEV (reference sequence). The CDR3 length is 17 residues. V shed 3 bases and J shed 0 bases, with 17 bases lying between them. CDR3 sequence reads: CASSFSLPSRLNTEAFF. The CDR3 region has the DNA TGTGCCAGCAGTTTTTCCCTACCTAGCCGTCTGAACACTGAAGCTTTCTTT.

This chain links TRBV11-2 with TRBJ1-4; TRBD1 is a possible D gene (5 bases). Germline CDR1 reads SGHAT; CDR2 reads FQNNGV. The CDR3 totals 17 residues. V lost 5 bases, J lost 3 bases, and 19 bases lay in between. The CDR3 DNA is TGTGCCAGCAGCCTCATCCGGGACTTGGGGCCTAATGAAAAACTGTTTTTT. Amino acids: CASSLIRDLGPNEKLFF.